This T cell receptor (beta chain) was captured by sequencing in a study of blood T cell repertoires in COVID-19 (dated by TCRdb to about 2020). About the study as a whole: Samples covering the acute and convalescent phases of COVID-19 were provided by collaborators in the United States, Italy and Spain. The samples were drawn from two sources: the first 160 participants of the ongoing ImmuneRACE study, and 1,254 subjects contributed by 6 global collaborators. Nearly every sample came with metadata listing a de-identified subject ID, COVID-19 status, age in years and sex. Deeply sampled blood TCRbeta repertoires from subjects exposed to, actively infected with, or recovered from COVID-19 were included in the dataset. The prospective study material was composed of cDNA or gDNA derived from T cells, B-cell-depleted T cells, or PBMCs. A freely available public database, intended as a resource for researchers studying the immune response to SARS-CoV-2, is where the repertoires were released. Where HLA class I and class II types were available, the types were taken from metadata supplied by the sample provider, not from assay-based typing. The full study reports these points: The quantity of clinical and demographic metadata differed by source and by participant and was supplied without curation.

Participants in the prospective study were enrolled through a virtual design, were aged roughly 18 to 100 years, and lived in about two dozen United States geographic areas. To assign participants to cohorts, the prospective study relied on clinical history that participants themselves reported in a screening survey and a study questionnaire. ImmuneRACE Cohort 3 recovered participants were defined by two consecutive negative NP/OP PCR tests, healthcare professional clearance, or symptom resolution. Each participant in the prospective study had whole blood, serum and a nasopharyngeal or oropharyngeal swab collected by mobile phlebotomists. Over a roughly 2-month period, participants in the prospective study had the option of providing additional blood draws and questionnaires. Before DNA extraction, blood samples from the prospective study were shipped at room temperature or frozen. The CDR3 starts with the cysteine, ends with the phenylalanine, and has 16 residues. CDR3 DNA is the only sequence kept; it has 48 bases, read in frame from the first base. The germline V gene gives CDR1 as SGHTA and CDR2 as FQGNSA. Germline trimming: 4 bases from V, 4 bases from J; junction bases outside gene matches: 10.

Only one count was recorded for this clone. Its antigen has not been determined. No base qualities exist here, and no much larger clone lies one base off it. The immunoSEQ Assay, a bias-controlled multiplex PCR, was used to amplify TCRbeta CDR3 regions from genomic DNA. In the source study's methods: Nucleated cell counts per sample were estimated from amplification of reference gene primers within the assay. To quantify the absolute abundance of each unique TCRbeta CDR3 rearrangement, sequence reads were collapsed and filtered. Productive Simpson clonality was computed per sample as the square root of Simpson's diversity index over productive rearrangements. TCRdb provides this immuneACCESS table in a form limited to in-frame rearrangements. Some clones are lacking; in checked studies, under half of them reflect an unresolved V gene, and why the rest are absent is not known. The V and J calls and the clone size are those of that table, but D and trimming were determined from the DNA. For this sample there are 300,000 to 400,000 clones; 85% to 90% appear just once. The top ten clones comprise around 1% of the sample.

Sequenced input: PBMCs or T cells enriched from blood (not recorded which). This clonotype originated in a man in his late teens or twenties who had recovered from COVID-19. The chain is assembled from TRBV7-2 and TRBJ2-1, with 7 bases in between that match TRBD2. The sequence in DNA is TGTGCCAGCAGCTCCCGGAGGGGAGGGCCTTACAATGAGCAGTTCTTC. The translation is CASSSRRGGPYNEQFF.